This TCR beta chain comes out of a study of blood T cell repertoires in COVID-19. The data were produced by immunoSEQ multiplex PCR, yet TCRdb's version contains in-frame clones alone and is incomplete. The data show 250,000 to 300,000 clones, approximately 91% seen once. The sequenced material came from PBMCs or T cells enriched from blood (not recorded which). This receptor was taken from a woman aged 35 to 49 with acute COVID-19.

For the CDR3, the DNA is TGTGCCAGCAGCTTAGGCCGGGAGGGGGTAGAGACCCAGTACTTC. Residues: CASSLGREGVETQYF. V is TRBV13 and J is TRBJ2-5; 8 bases map to TRBD2. Germline CDR1 reads PRHDT; CDR2 reads FYEKMQ (reference sequence). V gave up 0 bases and J gave up 4 bases; unmatched junction bases: 4. The CDR3 has 15 residues.